This T cell receptor beta chain was obtained from a study of T cell changes during pregnancy in multiple sclerosis. Clones were sequenced by immunoSEQ multiplex PCR, and TCRdb holds only the in-frame ones, with some missing. The table has approximately 60,000 clones, over 85% seen once. The source material was CD8+ T cells from peripheral blood mononuclear cells, sampled in the second trimester of pregnancy. The source of this sequence is a female donor with multiple sclerosis, enrolled in a pregnancy study.

The CDR3 nucleotides read TGTGCCAGCAGTCCTGGGACAGCTAACTATGGCTACACCTTC. As protein: CASSPGTANYGYTF. The chain combines TRBV28 with TRBJ1-2, with 7 bases lining up with TRBD1. The germline gives CDR1 MDHEN, CDR2 SYDVKM. The CDR3 covers 14 residues. The ends lost 5 bases at V and 0 bases at J; junction bases unmatched: 3.